This TCR beta chain appears in the sequencing data of a study of blood T cell repertoires in COVID-19. Overall study: Samples came from the United States, Italy and Spain, spanning acute and convalescent COVID-19. In each case, the material was cDNA or gDNA derived from T cells, B-cell-depleted T cells, or PBMCs.

Trimming stripped 6 bases from V and 7 bases from J, with 15 bases between. The CDR3 is 13 residues long. Germline V gene lookup returns CDR1 MNHNY and CDR2 SVGAGI (reference sequence). In the original processing: Cell counts per sample came from amplifying reference gene primers. Profiling relied on immunoSEQ multiplex PCR, and the TCRdb table lists in-frame clones only, not all of them. V and J calls and clone size are as listed in that table; D and trimming were resolved from the DNA. Counted here are about 120,000 clones, just under 80% occurring once; the ten biggest clones make up approximately 16%.

V and J are TRBV6-6 and TRBJ1-1; D remains unclear. This receptor was taken from a man aged 55 to 69 with active or convalescent COVID-19. Sequences were obtained from peripheral blood. CDR3 nucleotides: TGTGCCAGCAGGGCCTCTACAGAAAATGAAGCTTTCTTT. Protein sequence: CASRASTENEAFF.